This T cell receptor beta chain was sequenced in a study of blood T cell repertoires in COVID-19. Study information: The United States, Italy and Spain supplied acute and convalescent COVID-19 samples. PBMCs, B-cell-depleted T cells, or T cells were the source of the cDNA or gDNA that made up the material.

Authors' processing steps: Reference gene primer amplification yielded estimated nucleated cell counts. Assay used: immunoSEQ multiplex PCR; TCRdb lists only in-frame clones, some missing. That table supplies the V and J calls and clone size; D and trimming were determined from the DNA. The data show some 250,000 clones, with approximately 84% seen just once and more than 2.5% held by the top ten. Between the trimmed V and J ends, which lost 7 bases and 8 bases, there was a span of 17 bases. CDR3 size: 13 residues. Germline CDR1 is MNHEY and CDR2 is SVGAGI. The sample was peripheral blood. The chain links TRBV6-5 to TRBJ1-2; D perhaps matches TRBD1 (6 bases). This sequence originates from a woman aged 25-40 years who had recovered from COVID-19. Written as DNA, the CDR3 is TGTGCCAGCACCCTACGGGAGGGGGTAGGCTACACCTTC. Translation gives CASTLREGVGYTF.